The present T cell receptor beta chain was sequenced within a study of shared clonotypes between healthy human individuals. As for the study in general: Donors, aged 18 to 49, were a couple of women and three men.

The table came from immunoSEQ multiplex PCR; TCRdb's copy has only in-frame clones and leaves some out. The sample holds 2 million to 2.5 million clones, about 92% seen once. This CDR3 contains 13 residues. The germline V gene encodes CDR1 SGHNT and CDR2 YYREEE (reference sequence). Trimming cost V 3 bases and J 6 bases; bases outside gene matches: 2. Recent vaccinations or acute infections were absent in the healthy HIV-negative adult donors. The specimen sequenced was naive CD4+ T cells from PBMCs. The subset denotes: CD45RA+ positively selected. This receptor was obtained from a man between 18 and 29 years old in good health. Some clones in this sample may be carry-over from other donors' samples. This chain joins TRBV5-4 and TRBJ2-2; 7 bases are a match to TRBD2. The CDR3 DNA reads TGTGCCAGCAGCTCCGGACTAGCCGGGGAGCTGTTTTTT. Protein sequence: CASSSGLAGELFF.